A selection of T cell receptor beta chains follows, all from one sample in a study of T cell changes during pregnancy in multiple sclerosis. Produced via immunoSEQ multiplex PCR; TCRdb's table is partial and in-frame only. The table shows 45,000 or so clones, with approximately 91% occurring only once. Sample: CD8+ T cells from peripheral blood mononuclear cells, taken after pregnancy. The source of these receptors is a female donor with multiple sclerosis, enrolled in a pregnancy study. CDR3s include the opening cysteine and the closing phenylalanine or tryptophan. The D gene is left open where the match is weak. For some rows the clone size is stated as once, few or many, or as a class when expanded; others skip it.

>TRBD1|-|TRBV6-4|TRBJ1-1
CASSDSGQPNTEAFF
TGTGCCAGCAGTGACTCGGGACAGCCGAACACTGAAGCTTTCTTT
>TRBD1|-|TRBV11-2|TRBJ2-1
CASDPGQGSWSYNEQFF
TGTGCCAGCGACCCGGGACAGGGCTCTTGGTCCTACAATGAGCAGTTCTTC
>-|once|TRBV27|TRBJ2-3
CASSHLSAGRRGTDTQYF
TGTGCCAGCAGTCACCTATCGGCGGGAAGAAGGGGCACAGATACGCAGTATTTT
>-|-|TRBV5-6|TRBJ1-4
CASSPQGPTNEKLFF
TGTGCCAGCAGCCCTCAGGGGCCAACTAATGAAAAACTGTTTTTT
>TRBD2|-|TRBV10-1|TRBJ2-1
CASKVSGGSGDEQFF
TGCGCCAGCAAAGTCAGCGGGGGGTCGGGGGATGAGCAGTTCTTC
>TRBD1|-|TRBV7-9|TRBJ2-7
CASSLPTGPYEQYF
TGTGCCAGCAGCTTGCCGACAGGGCCCTACGAGCAGTACTTC
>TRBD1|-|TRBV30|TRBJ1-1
CASGTAYTEAFF
TGTGCCTCCGGGACAGCATACACTGAAGCTTTCTTT
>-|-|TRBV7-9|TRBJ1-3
CASSSPRPGVGNTIYF
TGTGCCAGCAGCTCCCCGCGCCCGGGGGTCGGAAACACCATATATTTT
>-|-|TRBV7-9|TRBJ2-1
CASSLGGLDNEQFF
TGTGCCAGCAGCTTAGGGGGCCTGGACAATGAGCAGTTCTTC
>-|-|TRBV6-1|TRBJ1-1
CASSEYNPTEAFF
TGTGCCAGCAGTGAGTACAACCCCACTGAAGCTTTCTTT
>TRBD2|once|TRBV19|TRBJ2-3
CASSKAPGGREGRPDTQYF
TGTGCCAGTAGTAAAGCCCCGGGGGGGCGGGAGGGCCGCCCAGATACGCAGTATTTT
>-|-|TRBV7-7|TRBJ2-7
CASSPEEAYEQYF
TGTGCCAGCAGCCCGGAGGAGGCCTACGAGCAGTACTTC
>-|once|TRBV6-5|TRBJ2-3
CASSFRESTSTDTQYF
TGTGCCAGCAGTTTCCGAGAATCGACTAGCACAGATACGCAGTATTTT
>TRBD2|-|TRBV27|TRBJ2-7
CASSLSGLSGRLYEQYF
TGTGCCAGCAGTTTATCGGGTTTGAGCGGGAGGCTCTACGAGCAGTACTTC